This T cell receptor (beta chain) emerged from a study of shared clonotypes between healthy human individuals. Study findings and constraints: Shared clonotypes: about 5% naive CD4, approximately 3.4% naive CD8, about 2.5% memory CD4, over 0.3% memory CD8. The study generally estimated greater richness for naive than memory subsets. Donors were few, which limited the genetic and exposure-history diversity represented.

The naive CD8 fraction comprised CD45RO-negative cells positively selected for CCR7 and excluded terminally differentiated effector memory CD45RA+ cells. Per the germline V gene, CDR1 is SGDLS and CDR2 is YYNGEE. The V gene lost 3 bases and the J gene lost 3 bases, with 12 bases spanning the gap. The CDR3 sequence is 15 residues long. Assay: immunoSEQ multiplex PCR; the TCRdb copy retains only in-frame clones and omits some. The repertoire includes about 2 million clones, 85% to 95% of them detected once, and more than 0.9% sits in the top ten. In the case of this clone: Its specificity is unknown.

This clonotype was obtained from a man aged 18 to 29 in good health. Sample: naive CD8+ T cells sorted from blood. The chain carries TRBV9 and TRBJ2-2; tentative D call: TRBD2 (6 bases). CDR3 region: CASSGKSGDTGELFF. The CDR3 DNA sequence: TGTGCCAGCAGCGGTAAATCGGGAGACACCGGGGAGCTGTTTTTT.